One and the same sample provided the 7 T cell receptor beta chains below, sequenced in a study of T cell repertoires in cytomegalovirus infection. Their specific antigens are unknown. TCRdb ran MiXCR on the reads and lists one entry per CDR3 protein. Found here are roughly 500,000 distinct CDR3 sequences, about 42% of them singletons; the top ten hold roughly two fifths. The material was cultured PBMCs, obtained from culture after CMV antigen stimulation. The receptors here all came from a human donor in good health (CMV status not recorded). Some clones in this sample may be carry-over from other donors' samples.

This sequence joins TRBV6-1 and TRBJ2-3; D is uncertain. The CDR3 extends over 13 amino acids. From germline, CDR1 is MNHNS and CDR2 SASEGT. V lost 6 bases to trimming and J lost 2 bases, with 9 bases between them. The CDR3 reads CASRREHTDTQYF. CDR3 nucleotides: TGTGCCAGCAGAAGAGAACACACAGATACGCAGTATTTT.

This clonotype was observed a handful of times. The CDR3 protein is CASSLGALAGEVDEQFF. The CDR3 DNA sequence: TGTGCCAGCAGCTTAGGGGCGCTAGCGGGGGAAGTGGATGAGCAGTTCTTC. The chain links TRBV11-2 to TRBJ2-1; the match to TRBD2 covers 10 bases. The CDR3 consists of 17 residues. CDR1 and CDR2 (germline): SGHAT, FQNNGV. Trimming took 1 base from V and 8 from J; bases not matched to a gene: 11.

This chain joins TRBV7-9 and TRBJ2-7; tentatively, D is TRBD1 (6 bases). The CDR3 runs to 13 residues. V lost 2 bases, J lost 5 bases, and 10 bases lay in between. Germline values: CDR1 SEHNR, CDR2 FQNEAQ (reference sequence). CDR3 DNA: TGTGCCAGCAGCTTATCAGGGGCTAACGAGCAGTACTTC. Translating gives CASSLSGANEQYF. The variable domain in full, completed from reference TRBV7-9 and TRBJ2-7, reads DTGVSQNPRHKITKRGQNVTFRCDPISEHNRLYWYRQTLGQGPEFLTYFQNEAQLEKSRLLSDRFSAERPKGSFSTLEIQRTEQGDSAMYLCASSLSGANEQYFGPGTRLTVT.

The chain has TRBV11-2 and TRBJ2-5, with D tentatively TRBD2 (6 bases). The CDR3 is 16 residues long. V was clipped by 4 bases and J by 2 bases, with 17 bases between them. Germline V CDR1 and CDR2: SGHAT, FQNNGV. CDR3 nucleotide sequence: TGTGCCAGCAGCTCAGAACGGGACTTTGGACAAGAGACCCAGTACTTC. Its protein product is CASSSERDFGQETQYF.

The chain links TRBV7-2 to TRBJ2-1, with TRBD1 matching 7 bases. V gave up 5 bases and J gave up 5 bases; unmatched junction bases: 6. This CDR3 spans 14 amino acids. Germline V lookup: CDR1 SGHTA, CDR2 FQGNSA. CDR3 DNA sequence: TGTGCCAGCAGCCCGGGACAGTACAACAATGAGCAGTTCTTC. Protein sequence: CASSPGQYNNEQFF. Complete variable domain (other parts from reference TRBV7-2 and TRBJ2-1): GAGVSQSPSNKVTEKGKDVELRCDPISGHTALYWYRQSLGQGLEFLIYFQGNSAPDKSGLPSDRFSAERTGGSVSTLTIQRTQQEDSAVYLCASSPGQYNNEQFFGPGTRLTVL.

J is TRBJ1-4 and V is TRBV4-2, with D possibly TRBD1 on 5 matching bases. CDR1 LGHNA and CDR2 YNFKEQ come from the germline V gene. V lost 1 base, J lost 0 bases, and 9 bases lay in between. The CDR3 is 16 residues long. For the CDR3, the DNA is TGTGCCAGCAGCCAAGCAGGGTCAGCAACTAATGAAAAACTGTTTTTT. Encoded protein: CASSQAGSATNEKLFF.

This clonotype occurred a few times. This sequence joins TRBV5-6 and TRBJ2-5, with a weak D call TRBD1 (6 bases). The CDR3 loop spans 14 amino acids. V gave up 4 bases and J gave up 1 base, with 11 bases separating them. Germline CDR1 and CDR2: SGHDT and YYEEEE. Here the CDR3 reads CASSAGQLQETQYF. The CDR3 DNA reads TGTGCCAGCAGCGCCGGACAGCTCCAAGAGACCCAGTACTTC.